The next 2 T cell receptor beta chains were all read from a single sample in a study of T cell responses to AZD1222 COVID-19 vaccine. Repertoires were generated with immunoSEQ multiplex PCR, while TCRdb's copy carries only in-frame clones and drops some. Of roughly 150,000 clones in the sample, over 90% were seen once. Material: peripheral blood, obtained on day 0 of AZD1222 vaccination. These receptors were taken from an adult in good health.

This rearrangement joins TRBV6-5 to TRBJ1-1, with D possibly matching TRBD1 (6 bases). CDR3 length equals 13 residues. In germline, CDR1 is MNHEY, CDR2 SVGAGI. V lost 6 bases, J lost 6 bases, and 14 bases lay in between. CDR3 DNA sequence: TGTGCCAGCAGCTCCGACAGGAGCGCTGAAGCTTTCTTT. It is translated as CASSSDRSAEAFF.

The rearrangement joins TRBV30 to TRBJ1-4; TRBD1 matches 9 bases. CDR3 length: 14 residues. Germline V gene data show CDR1 as GTSNPN and CDR2 as SVGIG (reference sequence). V shed 1 base and J 14 bases; nucleotides not matched to a gene: 11. The CDR3 is CAWSDPPGQGILFF. The CDR3 region has the DNA TGTGCCTGGAGTGATCCGCCGGGACAGGGAATTCTGTTTTTT.